Following are 23 T cell receptor beta chains from one sample sequenced in a study of vaccination and CD4 T cells after COVID-19. These receptors lack a known antigen. The Oncomine TCR Beta short-read assay sequenced DNA from cultured CD4+ T cells. MiXCR was run by TCRdb on the PCR reads, yielding one entry per CDR3 protein. The sample gives some 16,000 distinct CDR3 sequences, around 44% of which show up once; about 7% is in the top ten. Treatment denoted: approximately 10-day PBMC culture with coronavirus spike peptide pools or control peptides (ViraFEST assay). The specimen comprised CD4+ T cells from blood, cultured in vitro, sampled after SARS-CoV-2 vaccination. Receptors originate from a human donor who had recovered from COVID-19.

Written as DNA, the CDR3 is TGTGCCAGCCAGGGTCTCTACGAGCAGTACTTC. It specifies CASQGLYEQYF. The chain combines TRBV5-8 with TRBJ2-7; D possibly corresponds to TRBD1 (5 bases). The CDR3 is 11 residues long. From germline, CDR1 is SGHTS and CDR2 YDEGEE. V lost 7 bases, J lost 3 bases, and 8 bases lay in between.

This rearrangement joins TRBV7-9 to TRBJ1-1; 10 bases line up with TRBD1. Germline CDR1 is SEHNR and CDR2 is FQNEAQ (reference sequence). Unmatched junction bases numbered 9, after V lost 8 bases and J lost 3 bases. The CDR3 consists of 15 residues. DNA for the CDR3: TGTGCCAGCGGTGTGAGGGGACAGGGGCACACTGAAGCTTTCTTT. This gives the protein CASGVRGQGHTEAFF.

The CDR3, as DNA: TGTGCCAGCAGCTTGGCCCAGACCAATCTGTTTTTT. Translated: CASSLAQTNLFF. The J gene is TRBJ1-4, the V gene TRBV7-9; no clear D gene. There are 12 residues in the CDR3. Germline loops: CDR1 SEHNR, CDR2 FQNEAQ (reference sequence). The V gene lost 3 bases and the J gene lost 14 bases, with 13 bases spanning the gap.

The CDR3 region is CASSYAGGNTGELFF. CDR3 bases: TGTGCCAGCAGTTATGCAGGGGGAAACACCGGGGAGCTGTTTTTT. The V call is TRBV6-5, the J call TRBJ2-2, with TRBD1 matching 7 bases. With 3 bases clipped from V and 2 bases from J, the junction kept 3 bases outside the gene matches. Germline loops: CDR1 MNHEY, CDR2 SVGAGI. This CDR3 region has 15 residues.

The chain uses TRBV11-2 and TRBJ2-1; TRBD2 aligns across 7 bases. CDR1 SGHAT and CDR2 FQNNGV come from the germline V gene. The CDR3 is made up of 15 amino acids. V was pared by 5 bases and J by 7 bases, with 11 bases of the junction left unmatched. This chain's CDR3 is CASSLGRAESNEQFF. The CDR3 nucleotides read TGTGCCAGCAGCCTAGGGAGGGCCGAGTCGAATGAGCAGTTCTTC. Full variable domain (remainder filled in from reference TRBV11-2 and TRBJ2-1): EAGVAQSPRYKIIEKRQSVAFWCNPISGHATLYWYQQILGQGPKLLIQFQNNGVVDDSQLPKDRFSAERLKGVDSTLKIQPAKLEDSAVYLCASSLGRAESNEQFFGPGTRLTVL.

This clonotype has just one count. V gene TRBV28 combines with J gene TRBJ1-5; no clear D gene. CDR1 and CDR2 from the germline V gene are MDHEN and SYDVKM. The CDR3 spans 13 residues. Trimming removed 6 bases at V and 0 bases at J, with 6 bases between. The CDR3 bases are TGTGCCAGCAGACCGCATAGCAATCAGCCCCAGCATTTT. Amino acids: CASRPHSNQPQHF.

CDR3 protein: CASSIGTNTGELFF. CDR3 in DNA: TGTGCCAGTAGTATTGGCACGAACACCGGGGAGCTGTTTTTT. The rearrangement uses TRBV19 and TRBJ2-2; D is unresolved. This CDR3 is 14 amino acids long. Per the germline V gene, CDR1 is LNHDA and CDR2 is SQIVND (reference sequence). The V gene lost 3 bases and the J gene lost 0 bases, with 5 bases spanning the gap.

The sample holds one count of this clonotype. The V call is TRBV29-1, the J call TRBJ1-3; the match to TRBD1 covers 7 bases. Trimming took 6 bases from V and 2 from J; bases not matched to a gene: 4. CDR1 SQVTM and CDR2 ANQGSEA come from the germline V gene. This CDR3 is built from 13 residues. The CDR3 DNA reads TGCAGCGTAAGCGACAGGGCTGGAAACACCATATATTTT. Translating it yields CSVSDRAGNTIYF.

This rearrangement joins TRBV24-1 to TRBJ2-2, with no clear D. Germline assignment: CDR1 KGHDR and CDR2 SFDVKD. V was clipped by 3 bases and J by 4 bases, with 11 bases between them. This CDR3 comprises 15 residues. The CDR3, as DNA: TGTGCCACCAGTGATCCAAACGTCGTCACCGGGGAGCTGTTTTTT. This sequence encodes CATSDPNVVTGELFF.

This sequence joins TRBV6-5 and TRBJ2-5; TRBD2 matches 12 bases. Germline CDR1 and CDR2: MNHEY and SVGAGI. After removal of 2 bases from V and 2 bases from J, the junction contained 3 bases not matched to a gene. The CDR3 is made up of 16 amino acids. The CDR3 DNA sequence: TGTGCCAGCAGTTACGGACTAGCGGGGAGGCAAGAGACCCAGTACTTC. This gives the protein CASSYGLAGRQETQYF.

The chain has TRBV20-1 and TRBJ2-1, with unresolved D. Trimming pared 0 bases from V and 7 bases from J, leaving 13 bases between. The V gene's germline CDR1 is DFQATT and CDR2 SNEGSKA (reference sequence). This CDR3 is 14 amino acids long. CDR3 protein: CSARDWRGRNEQFF. The CDR3 nucleotides are TGCAGTGCTAGAGATTGGCGAGGAAGGAATGAGCAGTTCTTC.

V gene TRBV7-9 combines with J gene TRBJ2-7, with D perhaps matching TRBD2 (6 bases). The V end lost 5 bases, the J end lost 5 bases, and 22 bases lay between the germline ends. This CDR3 spans 16 amino acids. Germline CDR1 is SEHNR and CDR2 is FQNEAQ (reference sequence). As DNA, the CDR3 is TGTGCCAGCAGCCACACCACTGGGAGGAAGATCGACGAGCAGTACTTC. This encodes CASSHTTGRKIDEQYF. Full variable domain (rest looked up from reference TRBV7-9 and TRBJ2-7): DTGVSQNPRHKITKRGQNVTFRCDPISEHNRLYWYRQTLGQGPEFLTYFQNEAQLEKSRLLSDRFSAERPKGSFSTLEIQRTEQGDSAMYLCASSHTTGRKIDEQYFGPGTRLTVT.

This CDR3 reads CASSEMWTGGMDTQYF. The CDR3 nucleotides are TGTGCCAGCAGTGAAATGTGGACAGGGGGCATGGATACGCAGTATTTT. The V gene is TRBV6-1, the J gene TRBJ2-3; 11 positions match TRBD1. Germline V gives CDR1 MNHNS, CDR2 SASEGT. Trimming at V came to 2 bases and at J to 6 bases, leaving 7 bases not matched to a gene. This CDR3 region has 16 residues.

The genes are TRBV24-1 and TRBJ2-3; no clear D gene. CDR1 and CDR2 from the germline V gene are KGHDR and SFDVKD. This CDR3 has 16 residues. Between the trimmed V and J ends, which lost 3 bases and 0 bases, there was a span of 12 bases. Written as DNA, the CDR3 is TGTGCCACCAGTGATCTACAACCTGGGAGCACAGATACGCAGTATTTT. This codes for CATSDLQPGSTDTQYF.

The J gene is TRBJ2-1, the V gene TRBV7-9; D gene unclear. The germline gives CDR1 SEHNR, CDR2 FQNEAQ (reference sequence). This CDR3 contains 11 residues. V was pared by 1 base and J by 8 bases, with 3 bases between. Here the CDR3 reads CASSLEDEQFF. As DNA, the CDR3 is TGTGCCAGCAGCTTAGAAGATGAGCAGTTCTTC.

This clonotype was detected a few times. The chain employs TRBV6-1 and TRBJ2-7; D uncertain. Between the trimmed V and J ends, which lost 10 bases and 3 bases, there was a span of 16 bases. The CDR3 has 13 residues. The germline CDR1 and CDR2 sequences are MNHNS and SASEGT. DNA of the CDR3: TGTGCCACCCGAGGAGAGACGTACTACGAGCAGTACTTC. It codes for CATRGETYYEQYF.

V gene TRBV30 combines with J gene TRBJ2-1, with TRBD2 identical over 9 bases. CDR1 and CDR2 from the germline V gene are GTSNPN and SVGIG (reference sequence). This CDR3 spans 14 amino acids. Losses at the gene ends were 1 base for V and 7 bases for J; bases not matched to a gene: 5. Here the CDR3 DNA reads TGTGCCTGGAGTGGGGGACTAGCTACGAATGAGCAGTTCTTC. Translated: CAWSGGLATNEQFF.

By share, this clonotype ranks as medium-sized. The rearrangement uses TRBV20-1 and TRBJ1-5; TRBD1 matches 9 bases. V lost 6 bases to trimming and J lost 2 bases; unmatched junction nucleotides: 14. Germline V gives CDR1 DFQATT, CDR2 SNEGSKA (reference sequence). CDR3 size: 17 residues. CDR3 protein: CSARKGRTGGRNQPQHF. In DNA form, the CDR3 reads TGCAGTGCCAGGAAGGGGCGAACAGGGGGCCGCAATCAGCCCCAGCATTTT.

This clonotype has only a few counts. In nucleotides, the CDR3 is TGCAGTGCTTCTAAGGGCCCCGAGTCCTACAATGAGCAGTTCTTC. This gives the protein CSASKGPESYNEQFF. The chain has TRBV20-1 and TRBJ2-1; no definite D call. The CDR3 is 15 residues long. The V end was cut by 5 bases, the J end by 1 base, with 15 bases between. Germline values: CDR1 DFQATT, CDR2 SNEGSKA (reference sequence).

This chain connects TRBV20-1 to TRBJ2-1, with D perhaps given as TRBD1 or TRBD2 (5 bases each). CDR1 is DFQATT and CDR2 is SNEGSKA in the germline V gene (reference sequence). The CDR3 covers 16 residues. Trimming left V 0 bases short and J 1 base short, with 13 bases between. Here the CDR3 reads CSARDPGAGSYNEQFF. CDR3 bases: TGCAGTGCTAGAGATCCCGGGGCTGGGTCCTACAATGAGCAGTTCTTC.

This clonotype was counted only a few times. The CDR3 sequence is CSASNRADQPQHF. The DNA for the CDR3 is TGCAGTGCTAGCAACAGGGCGGATCAGCCCCAGCATTTT. The J gene is TRBJ1-5, the V gene TRBV20-1; tentative D call: TRBD1 (6 bases). V lost 3 bases, J lost 5 bases, and 11 bases lay in between. In germline, CDR1 is DFQATT, CDR2 SNEGSKA (reference sequence). The CDR3 totals 13 residues.

This chain links TRBV10-1 with TRBJ2-2, with D perhaps TRBD2 (6 bases). The CDR3 has 15 amino acids. Germline-derived CDR1 and CDR2 are WNHNN and SYGVQD (reference sequence). The V end lost 2 bases, the J end lost 3 bases, and 10 bases lay between the germline ends. In nucleotides, the CDR3 is TGCGCCAGCAGTGAGGGGGCTAGCGACACCGGGGAGCTGTTTTTT. Its translation: CASSEGASDTGELFF.

J is TRBJ2-7 and V is TRBV7-9; D may match TRBD1 or TRBD2 (5 bases each). V was shortened by 3 bases and J by 2 bases, with 8 bases between the two germline ends. This CDR3 spans 13 amino acids. Germline loops: CDR1 SEHNR, CDR2 FQNEAQ (reference sequence). CDR3 nucleotide sequence: TGTGCCAGCAGCTTTGGGACCACCTACGAGCAGTACTTC. Residues: CASSFGTTYEQYF.